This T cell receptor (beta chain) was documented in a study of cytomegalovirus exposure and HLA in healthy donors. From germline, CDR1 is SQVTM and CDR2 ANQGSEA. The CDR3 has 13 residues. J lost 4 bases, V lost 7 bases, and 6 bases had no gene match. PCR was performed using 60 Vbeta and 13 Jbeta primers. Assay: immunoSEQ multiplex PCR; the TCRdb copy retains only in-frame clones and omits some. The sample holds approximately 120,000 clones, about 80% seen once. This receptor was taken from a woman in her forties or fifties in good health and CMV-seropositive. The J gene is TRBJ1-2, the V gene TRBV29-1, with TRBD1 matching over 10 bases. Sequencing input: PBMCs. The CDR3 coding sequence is TGCAGCGCCGCCGGGACAGGGGTCTATGGCTACACCTTC. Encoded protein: CSAAGTGVYGYTF.